Below are 26 T cell receptor beta chains sequenced from a single sample in a study of T cell responses to AZD1222 COVID-19 vaccine. TCRdb's copy holds only in-frame clones and misses some; the assay was immunoSEQ multiplex PCR. This repertoire shows 100,000 or so clones, 75% to 95% found once; its top ten account for 1% to 1.5%. The material was peripheral blood, obtained on day 0 of AZD1222 vaccination. All receptors come from an adult in good health.

The chain has TRBV5-4 and TRBJ2-3, with TRBD2 matching over 8 bases. Unmatched junction bases numbered 2, after V lost 2 bases and J lost 0 bases. Germline values: CDR1 SGHNT, CDR2 YYREEE (reference sequence). CDR3 length: 15 amino acids. CDR3 sequence reads: CASSLRTSSTDTQYF. Here the CDR3 DNA reads TGTGCCAGCAGCTTAAGGACTAGCAGCACAGATACGCAGTATTTT.

V and J are TRBV28 and TRBJ1-5, with D unclear. Trimming shortened V by 1 base and J by 8 bases, and 9 bases separated the two germline ends. CDR1 is MDHEN and CDR2 is SYDVKM in the germline V gene. The CDR3 is 13 residues long. The CDR3 bases are TGTGCCAGCAGTTTATATAAACGAGAGCCCCAGCATTTT. Its translation: CASSLYKREPQHF.

In this sample, this clone turned up once. The V call is TRBV7-9, the J call TRBJ2-3, with a tentative D call TRBD1 (5 bases). CDR1 SEHNR and CDR2 FQNEAQ come from the germline V gene (reference sequence). V lost 11 bases and J 2 bases, leaving 11 bases between the germline ends. This CDR3 comprises 12 residues. Here the CDR3 DNA reads TGTGCCTGCGGTGGGGCCACAGATACGCAGTATTTT. It specifies CACGGATDTQYF.

The chain recombines TRBV5-4 with TRBJ2-2, with 9 bases identical to TRBD1. The germline V gene encodes CDR1 SGHNT and CDR2 YYREEE (reference sequence). The junction had 8 bases not matched to a gene; V was cut back by 4 bases and J by 4 bases. The CDR3 totals 16 residues. This CDR3 reads CASSLPGTGSTGELFF. Written as DNA, the CDR3 is TGTGCCAGCAGCCTACCCGGGACAGGGAGCACCGGGGAGCTGTTTTTT.

The chain joins TRBV27 to TRBJ1-1; maybe TRBD1 (5 bases). The CDR3 is made up of 15 amino acids. Germline CDR1 and CDR2: MNHEY and SMNVEV (reference sequence). V lost 5 bases to trimming and J lost 3 bases, with 16 bases between them. Here the CDR3 DNA reads TGTGCCAGCAGTCCGATGTCGCGGGGCTACACTGAAGCTTTCTTT. This codes for CASSPMSRGYTEAFF.

The V gene is TRBV6-5, the J gene TRBJ1-1; D ambiguous. Trimming stripped 2 bases from V and 1 base from J, with 5 bases between. Germline lookup yields CDR1 MNHEY and CDR2 SVGAGI. The CDR3 has 13 residues. CDR3 sequence (DNA): TGTGCCAGCAGTTACCCGGGGAACACTGAAGCTTTCTTT. This encodes CASSYPGNTEAFF.

The rearrangement uses TRBV2 and TRBJ1-6; tentatively, D is TRBD1 (5 bases). Germline CDR1 and CDR2: SNHLY and FYNNEI. The V gene lost 5 bases and the J gene lost 0 bases, with 11 bases spanning the gap. The CDR3 has 16 residues. The CDR3 region has the DNA TGTGCCAGCAGTCCCTGGGGGAGCTCCTATAATTCACCCCTCCACTTT. Translating it yields CASSPWGSSYNSPLHF.

CDR3 sequence (DNA): TGTGCCAGCAGTTTTGCGTTGGAGGGGCAGCCCCAGCATTTT. Amino acids: CASSFALEGQPQHF. The chain has TRBV27 and TRBJ1-5, with D perhaps matching TRBD1 (5 bases). The V and J ends lost 3 bases and 7 bases respectively, with 13 bases between them. Germline assignment: CDR1 MNHEY and CDR2 SMNVEV (reference sequence). The CDR3 totals 14 residues.

The V gene is TRBV19, the J gene TRBJ2-2; the D is unclear. CDR3 length: 15 amino acids. Germline V lookup: CDR1 LNHDA, CDR2 SQIVND (reference sequence). V was trimmed by 3 bases and J by 4 bases, leaving 12 bases between them. The CDR3 loop is CASSIWAAGTGELFF. In nucleotides, the CDR3 is TGTGCCAGTAGTATCTGGGCCGCCGGCACCGGGGAGCTGTTTTTT.

This clone was seen more than once but under ten times. The V and J genes are TRBV6-2 or TRBV6-3 and TRBJ2-1; D is possibly TRBD1 or TRBD2 (5 bases each). Trimming removed 3 bases at V and 5 bases at J, with 11 bases between. Germline V CDR1 and CDR2: MNHEY, SVGEGT. The CDR3 is 14 residues long. DNA for the CDR3: TGTGCCAGCAGTTATGAGAGGGGCCACAATGAGCAGTTCTTC. Translation gives CASSYERGHNEQFF.

This chain joins TRBV7-3 and TRBJ1-1; the D is unclear. The CDR3 loop spans 13 amino acids. Germline CDR1 and CDR2: SGHTA and FQGTGA. Trimming stripped 3 bases from V and 4 bases from J, with 9 bases between. The CDR3 protein is CASSFIAGTEAFF. The CDR3 DNA follows: TGTGCCAGCAGCTTTATAGCAGGCACTGAAGCTTTCTTT.

The CDR3 nucleotides read TGTGCCAGCAGTTCAACCAAACGATACAGGCCCAGCTCCTATAATTCACCCCTCCACTTT. Its translation: CASSSTKRYRPSSYNSPLHF. The chain couples TRBV28 to TRBJ1-6, with a weak D call TRBD1 (5 bases). Between the trimmed V and J ends, which lost 4 bases and 0 bases, there was a span of 22 bases. The CDR3 loop spans 20 amino acids. Germline V gene data show CDR1 as MDHEN and CDR2 as SYDVKM.

The genes are TRBV29-1 and TRBJ1-5; maybe TRBD1 (5 bases). The CDR3 covers 11 residues. Trimming pared 8 bases from V and 7 bases from J, leaving 12 bases between. The germline gives CDR1 SQVTM, CDR2 ANQGSEA. The CDR3: CSPSRDQPQHF. In nucleotides, the CDR3 is TGCAGCCCATCTAGGGACCAGCCCCAGCATTTT.

V usage is TRBV4-2 and J usage is TRBJ2-7; TRBD1 is a possible D gene (5 bases). Between the trimmed V and J ends, which lost 0 bases and 7 bases, there was a span of 16 bases. The CDR3 sequence is 15 residues long. From germline, CDR1 is LGHNA and CDR2 YNFKEQ. The DNA of the CDR3 is TGTGCCAGCAGCCAAGATGGCGGACAAAGCTGGGAGCAGTACTTC. Its protein is CASSQDGGQSWEQYF.

This chain uses TRBV6-5 with TRBJ1-1, with 9 bases that match TRBD1. There are 15 residues in the CDR3. J was trimmed by 5 bases and V by 5 bases; bases with no gene match: 9. Germline V gene data show CDR1 as MNHEY and CDR2 as SVGAGI. As DNA, the CDR3 is TGTGCCAGCAGTCCCAAGGACAGGGGTGGAACTGAAGCTTTCTTT. It encodes CASSPKDRGGTEAFF.

The J gene is TRBJ1-5, the V gene TRBV21-1; the listed D gene, TRBD1, was not tested against the DNA. TRBV21-1 is shown as a pseudogene. The CDR3 extends over 15 amino acids. The CDR3 spells CASSKVARGHQPQHF. CDR3 DNA sequence: TGTGCCAGCAGCAAAGTCGCAAGGGGTCATCAGCCCCAGCATTTT.

The rearrangement uses TRBV5-6 and TRBJ1-1; D possibly corresponds to TRBD1 (5 bases). Germline loops: CDR1 SGHDT, CDR2 YYEEEE. V lost 4 bases and J 2 bases, leaving 18 bases between the germline ends. This CDR3 is built from 16 residues. The CDR3 DNA reads TGTGCCAGCAGCCCGGAGTGGTTAGGGGTAAACACTGAAGCTTTCTTT. This sequence encodes CASSPEWLGVNTEAFF.

Written as DNA, the CDR3 is TGTGCCAGCAGTTTATTAGGGAACTATGGCTACACCTTC. This sequence encodes CASSLLGNYGYTF. The chain carries TRBV27 and TRBJ1-2; D ambiguous. With 1 base removed from V and 2 bases from J, the gap between germline ends came to 5 bases. The V gene's germline CDR1 is MNHEY and CDR2 SMNVEV (reference sequence). The CDR3 contains 13 residues.

This clone was observed a single time. The rearrangement links TRBV27 to TRBJ1-1; D call uncertain. The germline CDR1 and CDR2 sequences are MNHEY and SMNVEV (reference sequence). The V and J ends lost 2 bases and 0 bases respectively, with 13 bases between them. The CDR3 is 16 amino acids. CDR3 nucleotides: TGTGCCAGCAGTTTAGTGGGCGGTTCCATGAACACTGAAGCTTTCTTT. Its protein is CASSLVGGSMNTEAFF.

Here the CDR3 reads CASSLGLDFNEQFF. CDR3 nucleotide sequence: TGTGCCAGCAGCCTGGGACTAGATTTTAATGAGCAGTTCTTC. The chain links TRBV3-1 (or the pseudogene TRBV3-2) to TRBJ2-1; 8 bases agree with TRBD2. J was trimmed by 7 bases and V by 4 bases; bases with no gene match: 6. Germline CDR1 and CDR2: LGHDT and YNNKEL (reference sequence). The CDR3 is 14 residues long.

The chain recombines TRBV27 with TRBJ2-7; a possible D gene is TRBD1 (6 bases). Trimming stripped 5 bases from V and 5 bases from J, with 13 bases between. The CDR3 sequence is 13 residues long. Germline V gives CDR1 MNHEY, CDR2 SMNVEV (reference sequence). CDR3 in amino acids: CASSRTGYNEQYF. CDR3 DNA sequence: TGTGCCAGCAGTAGAACAGGGTATAACGAGCAGTACTTC.

The chain couples TRBV7-9 to TRBJ1-2; TRBD1 might be the D (6 bases). Germline V lookup: CDR1 SEHNR, CDR2 FQNEAQ (reference sequence). The V gene lost 2 bases and the J gene lost 12 bases, with 16 bases spanning the gap. This CDR3 contains 13 residues. The CDR3 here is CASSLRGGADHTF. In DNA, the CDR3 is TGTGCCAGCAGCTTAAGGGGGGGCGCCGATCACACCTTC.

The V gene is TRBV12-3 or TRBV12-4, the J gene TRBJ1-1; D is perhaps TRBD1 (5 bases). V was cut by 5 bases and J by 8 bases, with 15 bases left in between. The CDR3 sequence is 13 residues long. CDR3 nucleotide sequence: TGTGCCAGCAGTCAGCAGGGTCATCTAGAAGCTTTCTTT. Translating it yields CASSQQGHLEAFF.

J is TRBJ2-5 and V is TRBV5-4; D is perhaps TRBD1 or TRBD2 (6 bases each). Trimming shortened V by 0 bases and J by 0 bases, and 12 bases separated the two germline ends. CDR1 and CDR2 (germline): SGHNT, YYREEE (reference sequence). This CDR3 spans 16 amino acids. The CDR3 region is CASSLGGTQYQETQYF. In DNA, the CDR3 is TGTGCCAGCAGCTTGGGCGGGACACAGTACCAAGAGACCCAGTACTTC.

The rearrangement uses TRBV28 and TRBJ1-2; D is undetermined. CDR1 MDHEN and CDR2 SYDVKM come from the germline V gene. V was clipped by 3 bases and J by 0 bases, with 8 bases between them. There are 14 residues in the CDR3. CDR3 bases: TGTGCCAGCAGTTTTGGGCAGGCTAACTATGGCTACACCTTC. This encodes CASSFGQANYGYTF.

V is TRBV15 and J is TRBJ2-7; 12 bases match TRBD1. The V and J ends lost 6 bases and 6 bases, in that order; junction bases with no gene match: 3. The CDR3 covers 13 residues. Looked up from germline, CDR1 is LNHNV and CDR2 is YYDKDF (reference sequence). The CDR3 DNA is TGTGCCACCAGTAGGGACAGGGGGCGCGAGCAGTACTTC. Amino acid sequence: CATSRDRGREQYF. Full variable domain (rest looked up from reference TRBV15 and TRBJ2-7): DAMVIQNPRYQVTQFGKPVTLSCSQTLNHNVMYWYQQKSSQAPKLLFHYYDKDFNNEADTPDNFQSRRPNTSFCFLDIRSPGLGDTAMYLCATSRDRGREQYFGPGTRLTVT.